Sequencing of this T cell receptor (beta chain) was carried out in a study of blood T cell repertoires in COVID-19. Study context: Collection of acute and convalescent COVID-19 samples took place in the United States, Italy and Spain. Sample material is recorded as cDNA or gDNA derived from T cells, B-cell-depleted T cells, or PBMCs.

CDR3 length: 14 residues. Trimming shortened V by 5 bases and J by 5 bases, and 15 bases separated the two germline ends. Germline loops: CDR1 LNHNV, CDR2 YYDKDF (reference sequence). Original processing methods: It was from reference gene primer amplification that nucleated cell counts were estimated. Generated by immunoSEQ multiplex PCR, the TCRdb table keeps only in-frame clones and is missing some. From that table come the V and J calls and clone size; the DNA was used to work out D and trimming. The sample contains about 120,000 clones, less than 80% of which appear only once. J is TRBJ1-1 and V is TRBV15, with D possibly matching TRBD1 (5 bases). The origin of this receptor is a man aged 50 or older with acute or convalescent COVID-19. Sequencing was done on a sample of peripheral blood. The CDR3 here is CATSQMGGTTEAFF. CDR3 coding DNA: TGTGCCACCAGCCAGATGGGGGGAACGACTGAAGCTTTCTTT.